This T cell receptor (beta chain) was profiled in a study of T-cell reconstitution after alpha-beta-depleted transplantation in children. For TCRbeta, the library was prepared with unique molecular identifiers. Via MiXCR, TCRdb re-called the PCR reads, giving one row per CDR3 protein. This table has around 270,000 distinct CDR3 sequences, around a tenth appearing once. The study's findings and limits: Expanded clones from the graft, numbering several hundred, reportedly supplied alpha-beta T cells about two months after transplant.

There are 16 residues in the CDR3. Germline CDR1 and CDR2: LGHNA and YNFKEQ. The V gene end was trimmed by 4 bases and the J gene end by 2 bases; junction bases not matched to a gene: 6. This clonotype has at least ten counts. Its antigen is not identified. The receptor was isolated from a boy in the first two years of life with acute myeloid leukemia, due to receive a stem cell transplant. Specimen: PBMCs, collected before TCRalphabeta/CD19-depleted stem cell transplant. The V and J genes are TRBV4-2 and TRBJ2-7, with 12 bases identical to TRBD2. The CDR3 DNA follows: TGTGCCAGCAGCCGACGACTAGCGGGAGAGCCCTACGAGCAGTACTTC. It specifies CASSRRLAGEPYEQYF.